This T cell receptor (beta chain) was captured in a study of spatial heterogeneity in lung cancer. In the study overall: Tumor regions showed TCR transcript counts that correlated strongly with a T cell module score from matched bulk RNA-seq.

The time point is: sample taken at primary tumor resection. Material for sequencing was whole RNA from tumor, nontumor lung or frozen PBMC, left unsorted. In germline, CDR1 is DFQATT, CDR2 SNEGSKA (reference sequence). This CDR3 spans 11 amino acids. V was pared by 3 bases and J by 0 bases, with 3 bases between. The study, taken as a whole, reports: Counts for ubiquitous and regional expanded TCRs went along with ubiquitous and regional nonsynonymous mutations, respectively. Mutation counts in tumors were tracked by counts of expanded intratumoral alpha and beta TCRs.

Each TCR cDNA molecule carried a unique molecular identifier. TCRdb recomputed calls from the 5' RACE reads with MiXCR, one row per CDR3 protein. The sample shows roughly 10,000 distinct CDR3 sequences, 8% of them seen only once. This clonotype was recorded many times. Its antigen is not identified. V and J are TRBV20-1 and TRBJ2-7; D call uncertain. The sequence derives from a male donor with early-stage non-small cell lung cancer. The specimen was lung tumor tissue, collected at surgery. The CDR3 nucleotides are TGCAGTGCTAGTGGCTCCTACGAGCAGTACTTC. Translated: CSASGSYEQYF.